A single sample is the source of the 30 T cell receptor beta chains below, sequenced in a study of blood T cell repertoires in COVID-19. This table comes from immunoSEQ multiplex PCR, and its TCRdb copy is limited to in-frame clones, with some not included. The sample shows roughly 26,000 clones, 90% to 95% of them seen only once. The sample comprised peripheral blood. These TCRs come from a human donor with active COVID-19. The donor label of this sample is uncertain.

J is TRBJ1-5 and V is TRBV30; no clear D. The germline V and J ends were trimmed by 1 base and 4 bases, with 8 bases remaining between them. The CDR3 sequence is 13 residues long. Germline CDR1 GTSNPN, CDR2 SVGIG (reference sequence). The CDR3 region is CAWSEQVNQPQHF. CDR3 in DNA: TGTGCCTGGAGTGAGCAGGTGAATCAGCCCCAGCATTTT.

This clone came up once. This chain's CDR3 is CASSVGRNYGYTF. CDR3 nucleotide sequence: TGTGCCAGCAGCGTAGGCAGGAACTATGGCTACACCTTC. The chain joins TRBV9 to TRBJ1-2, with unresolved D. CDR3 length equals 13 residues. Germline CDR1 reads SGDLS; CDR2 reads YYNGEE. Trimming pared 0 bases from V and 2 bases from J, leaving 5 bases between.

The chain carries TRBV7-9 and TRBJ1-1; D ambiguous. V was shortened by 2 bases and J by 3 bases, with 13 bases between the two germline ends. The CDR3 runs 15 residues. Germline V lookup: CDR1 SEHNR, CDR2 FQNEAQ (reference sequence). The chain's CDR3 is CASSLSGVRDTEAFF. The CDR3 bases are TGTGCCAGCAGCTTAAGCGGGGTGAGGGACACTGAAGCTTTCTTT.

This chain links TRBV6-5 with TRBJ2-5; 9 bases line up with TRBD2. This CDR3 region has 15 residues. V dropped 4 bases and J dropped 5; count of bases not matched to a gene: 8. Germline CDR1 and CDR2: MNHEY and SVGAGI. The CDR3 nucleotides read TGTGCCAGCAGTTCCCTAGCGGGACCGCGGGAGACCCAGTACTTC. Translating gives CASSSLAGPRETQYF.

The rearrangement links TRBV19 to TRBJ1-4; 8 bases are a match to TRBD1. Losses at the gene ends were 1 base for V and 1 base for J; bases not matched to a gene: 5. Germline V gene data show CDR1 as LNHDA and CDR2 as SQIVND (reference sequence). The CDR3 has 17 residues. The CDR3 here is CASSIVAGGETNEKLFF. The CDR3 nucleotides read TGTGCCAGTAGTATAGTGGCAGGGGGCGAAACTAATGAAAAACTGTTTTTT.

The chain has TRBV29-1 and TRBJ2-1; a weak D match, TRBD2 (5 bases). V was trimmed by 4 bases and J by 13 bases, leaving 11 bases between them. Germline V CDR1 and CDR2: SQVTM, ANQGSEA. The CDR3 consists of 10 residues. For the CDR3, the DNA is TGCAGCGTTGGAGGACTGTTCCAGTTCTTC. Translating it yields CSVGGLFQFF.

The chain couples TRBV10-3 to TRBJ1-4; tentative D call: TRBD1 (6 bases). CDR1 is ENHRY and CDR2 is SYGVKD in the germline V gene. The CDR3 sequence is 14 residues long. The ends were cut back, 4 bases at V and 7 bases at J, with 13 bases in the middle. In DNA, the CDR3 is TGTGCCATCAGTGGATCAGGGGAGGGTGAAAAACTGTTTTTT. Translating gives CAISGSGEGEKLFF.

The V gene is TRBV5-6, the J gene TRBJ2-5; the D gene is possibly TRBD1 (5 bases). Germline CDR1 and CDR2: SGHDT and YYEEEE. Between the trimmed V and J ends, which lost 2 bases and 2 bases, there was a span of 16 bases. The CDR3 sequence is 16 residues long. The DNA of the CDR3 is TGTGCCAGCAGCTTACGCTGGCAGGGTTATCAAGAGACCCAGTACTTC. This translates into CASSLRWQGYQETQYF.

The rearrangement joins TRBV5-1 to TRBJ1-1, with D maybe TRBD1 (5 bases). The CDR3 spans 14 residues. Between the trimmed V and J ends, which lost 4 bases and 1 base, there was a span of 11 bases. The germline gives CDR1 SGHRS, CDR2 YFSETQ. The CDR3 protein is CASSPGSENTEAFF. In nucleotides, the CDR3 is TGCGCCAGCAGCCCAGGGTCCGAGAACACTGAAGCTTTCTTT.

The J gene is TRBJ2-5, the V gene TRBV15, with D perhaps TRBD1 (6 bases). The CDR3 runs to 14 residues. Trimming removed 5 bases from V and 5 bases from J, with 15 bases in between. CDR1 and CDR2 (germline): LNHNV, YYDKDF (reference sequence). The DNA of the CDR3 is TGTGCCACCAGCCCTGGGGGCCCTCTGGAGACCCAGTACTTC. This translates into CATSPGGPLETQYF.

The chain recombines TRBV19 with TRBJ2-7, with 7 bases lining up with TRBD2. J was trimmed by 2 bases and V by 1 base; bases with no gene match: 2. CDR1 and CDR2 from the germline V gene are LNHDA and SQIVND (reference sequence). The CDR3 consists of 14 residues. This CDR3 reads CASSIGGRAYEQYF. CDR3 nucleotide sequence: TGTGCCAGTAGTATAGGTGGGAGGGCCTACGAGCAGTACTTC.

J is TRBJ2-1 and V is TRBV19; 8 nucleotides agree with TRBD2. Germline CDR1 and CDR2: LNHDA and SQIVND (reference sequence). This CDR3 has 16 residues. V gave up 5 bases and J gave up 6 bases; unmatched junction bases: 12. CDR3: CASSVDRQLAANEQFF. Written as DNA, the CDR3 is TGTGCCAGTAGTGTTGACAGGCAACTAGCGGCCAATGAGCAGTTCTTC.

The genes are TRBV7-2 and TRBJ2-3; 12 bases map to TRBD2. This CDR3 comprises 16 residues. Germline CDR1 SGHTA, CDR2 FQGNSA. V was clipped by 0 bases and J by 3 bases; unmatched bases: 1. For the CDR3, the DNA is TGTGCCAGCAGCTTAGCGCTAGCGGGGGGGACAGATACGCAGTATTTT. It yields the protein CASSLALAGGTDTQYF.

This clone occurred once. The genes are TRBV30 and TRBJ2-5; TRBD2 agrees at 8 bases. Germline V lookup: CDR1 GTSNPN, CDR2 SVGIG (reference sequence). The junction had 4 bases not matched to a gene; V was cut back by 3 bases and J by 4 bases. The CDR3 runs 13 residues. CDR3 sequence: CAWRLAGRETQYF. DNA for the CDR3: TGTGCCTGGAGGTTAGCGGGGAGAGAGACCCAGTACTTC.

The CDR3 coding sequence is TGTGCCAGCAGCCCTCCGGGGACAGGTTACTCTGGAAACACCATATATTTT. Translation gives CASSPPGTGYSGNTIYF. The rearrangement uses TRBV4-2 and TRBJ1-3; 8 nucleotides align to TRBD1. The CDR3 covers 17 residues. J gave up 0 bases and V 4 bases, and 8 bases lay outside the gene matches. CDR1 LGHNA and CDR2 YNFKEQ come from the germline V gene.

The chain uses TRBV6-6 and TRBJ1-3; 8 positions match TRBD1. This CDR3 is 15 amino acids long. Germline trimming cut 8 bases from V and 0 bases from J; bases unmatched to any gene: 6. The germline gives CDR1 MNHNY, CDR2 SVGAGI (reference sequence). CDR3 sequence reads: CASGATGGSGNTIYF. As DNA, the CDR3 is TGTGCCAGCGGGGCCACAGGGGGCTCTGGAAACACCATATATTTT.

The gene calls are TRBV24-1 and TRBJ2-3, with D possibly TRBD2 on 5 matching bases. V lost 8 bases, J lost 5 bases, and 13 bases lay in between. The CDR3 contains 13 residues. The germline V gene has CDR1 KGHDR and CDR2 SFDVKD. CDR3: CATISTRGDTQYF. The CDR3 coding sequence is TGTGCCACCATCAGCACCCGGGGAGATACGCAGTATTTT.

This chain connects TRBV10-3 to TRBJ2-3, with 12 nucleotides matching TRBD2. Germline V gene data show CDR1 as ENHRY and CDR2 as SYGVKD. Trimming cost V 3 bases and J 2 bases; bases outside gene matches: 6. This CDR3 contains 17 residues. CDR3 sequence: CAISDGLAGGFTDTQYF. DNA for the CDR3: TGTGCCATCAGTGACGGGCTAGCGGGGGGGTTCACAGATACGCAGTATTTT.

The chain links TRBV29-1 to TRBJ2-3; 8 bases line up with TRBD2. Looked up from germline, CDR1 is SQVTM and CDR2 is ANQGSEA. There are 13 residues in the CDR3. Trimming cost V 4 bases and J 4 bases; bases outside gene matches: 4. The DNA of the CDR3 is TGCAGCGTTGTTCCGGGGGGGCCAGATACGCAGTATTTT. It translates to CSVVPGGPDTQYF.

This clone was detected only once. In DNA form, the CDR3 reads TGTGCCAGCAGCTTAGCCCAGGGGGTGAACACTGAAGCTTTCTTT. Translating gives CASSLAQGVNTEAFF. The gene calls are TRBV7-8 and TRBJ1-1, with TRBD1 matching 7 bases. This CDR3 spans 15 amino acids. V dropped 0 bases and J dropped 0; count of bases not matched to a gene: 1. Per germline, CDR1 SGHVS and CDR2 FQNEAQ.

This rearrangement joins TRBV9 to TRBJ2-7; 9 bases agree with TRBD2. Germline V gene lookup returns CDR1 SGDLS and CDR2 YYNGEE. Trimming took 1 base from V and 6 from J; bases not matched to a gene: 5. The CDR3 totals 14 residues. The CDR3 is CASSVSAAGGEQYF. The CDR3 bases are TGTGCCAGCAGCGTATCTGCAGCGGGGGGCGAGCAGTACTTC.

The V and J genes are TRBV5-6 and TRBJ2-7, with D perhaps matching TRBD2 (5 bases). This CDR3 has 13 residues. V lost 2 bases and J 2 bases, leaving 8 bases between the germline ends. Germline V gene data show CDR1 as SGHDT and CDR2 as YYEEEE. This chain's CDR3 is CASSFDGTYEQYF. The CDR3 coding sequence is TGTGCCAGCAGCTTCGACGGGACCTACGAGCAGTACTTC. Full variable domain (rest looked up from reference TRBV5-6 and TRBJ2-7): DAGVTQSPTHLIKTRGQQVTLRCSPKSGHDTVSWYQQALGQGPQFIFQYYEEEERQRGNFPDRFSGHQFPNYSSELNVNALLLGDSALYLCASSFDGTYEQYFGPGTRLTVT.

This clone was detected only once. Here the CDR3 reads CASSLGGTGRGPEAFF. The CDR3 nucleotides are TGCGCCAGCAGCTTGGGAGGGACAGGGCGAGGGCCTGAAGCTTTCTTT. The V gene is TRBV5-1, the J gene TRBJ1-1, with 9 bases that match TRBD1. Germline lookup yields CDR1 SGHRS and CDR2 YFSETQ. The V and J ends lost 0 bases and 6 bases, in that order; junction bases with no gene match: 9. This CDR3 comprises 16 residues.

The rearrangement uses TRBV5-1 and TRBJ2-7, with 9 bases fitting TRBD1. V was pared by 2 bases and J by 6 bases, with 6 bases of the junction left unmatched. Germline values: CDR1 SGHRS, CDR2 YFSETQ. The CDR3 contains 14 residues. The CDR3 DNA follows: TGCGCCAGCAGCTTAGGACAGGGGTACTCCGAGCAGTACTTC. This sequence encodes CASSLGQGYSEQYF.

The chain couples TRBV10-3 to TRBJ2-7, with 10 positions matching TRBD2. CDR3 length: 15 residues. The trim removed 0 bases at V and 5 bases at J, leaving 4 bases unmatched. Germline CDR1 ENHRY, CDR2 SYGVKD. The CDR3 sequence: CAISESSSGSHEQYF. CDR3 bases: TGTGCCATCAGTGAGTCTTCTAGCGGGAGCCACGAGCAGTACTTC.

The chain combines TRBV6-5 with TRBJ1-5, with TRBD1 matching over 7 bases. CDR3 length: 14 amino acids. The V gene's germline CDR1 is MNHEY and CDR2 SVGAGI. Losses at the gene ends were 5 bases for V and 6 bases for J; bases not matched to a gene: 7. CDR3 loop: CASSIDRESQPQHF. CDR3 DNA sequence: TGTGCCAGCAGTATCGACAGGGAGAGTCAGCCCCAGCATTTT.

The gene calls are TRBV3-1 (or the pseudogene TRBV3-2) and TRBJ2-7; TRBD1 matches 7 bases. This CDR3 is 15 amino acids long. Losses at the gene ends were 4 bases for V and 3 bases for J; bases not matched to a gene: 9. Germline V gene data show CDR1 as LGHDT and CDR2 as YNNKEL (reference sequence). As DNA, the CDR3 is TGTGCCAGCAGCCCGTACAGGACAGGCAGCTACGAGCAGTACTTC. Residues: CASSPYRTGSYEQYF.

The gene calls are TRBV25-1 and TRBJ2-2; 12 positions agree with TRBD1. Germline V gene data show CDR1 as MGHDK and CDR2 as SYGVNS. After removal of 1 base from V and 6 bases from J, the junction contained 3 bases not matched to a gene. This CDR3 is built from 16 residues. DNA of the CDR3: TGTGCCAGCAGTGAATGGGACAGGGGGCGTCCCGGGGAGCTGTTTTTT. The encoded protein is CASSEWDRGRPGELFF.

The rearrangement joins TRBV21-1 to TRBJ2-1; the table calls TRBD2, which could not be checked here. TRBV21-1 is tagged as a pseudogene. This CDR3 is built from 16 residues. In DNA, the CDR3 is TGTGCCAGCAGCAACGTCCCCGGACTAGTAGGGAGTGAGCAGTTCTTC. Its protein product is CASSNVPGLVGSEQFF.

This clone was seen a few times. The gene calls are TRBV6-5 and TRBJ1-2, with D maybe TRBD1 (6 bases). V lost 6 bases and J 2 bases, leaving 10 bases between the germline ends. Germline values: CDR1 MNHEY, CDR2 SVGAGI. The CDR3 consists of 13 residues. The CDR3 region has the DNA TGTGCCAGCAGCGATACAGGGAACTATGGCTACACCTTC. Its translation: CASSDTGNYGYTF.